This TCR beta chain was observed in a study of blood T cell repertoires in COVID-19. Whole-study context: Some COVID-19 samples were acute and others convalescent; all came from the United States, Italy and Spain. T cells, B-cell-depleted T cells, or PBMCs supplied cDNA or gDNA.

The length of the CDR3 is 14 residues. Germline V CDR1 and CDR2: MDHEN, SYDVKM. V lost 6 bases to trimming and J lost 6 bases; unmatched junction nucleotides: 7. Original data processing: Estimates of nucleated cell counts were drawn from the amplification of reference gene primers. The assay was immunoSEQ multiplex PCR, and TCRdb's table has in-frame clones only and misses some. That table supplies the V and J calls and clone size; D and trimming were determined from the DNA. This repertoire shows a few hundred thousand clones, 85% found once; its top ten account for approximately 7.6%. The genes are TRBV28 and TRBJ1-2; TRBD1 matches 10 bases. Sequencing used peripheral blood. This clonotype originated in a human donor in a cohort sampled during active COVID-19. In DNA form, the CDR3 reads TGTGCCAGCAGCTCCCCCGACAGGGGGCATGGCTACACCTTC. As protein: CASSSPDRGHGYTF.